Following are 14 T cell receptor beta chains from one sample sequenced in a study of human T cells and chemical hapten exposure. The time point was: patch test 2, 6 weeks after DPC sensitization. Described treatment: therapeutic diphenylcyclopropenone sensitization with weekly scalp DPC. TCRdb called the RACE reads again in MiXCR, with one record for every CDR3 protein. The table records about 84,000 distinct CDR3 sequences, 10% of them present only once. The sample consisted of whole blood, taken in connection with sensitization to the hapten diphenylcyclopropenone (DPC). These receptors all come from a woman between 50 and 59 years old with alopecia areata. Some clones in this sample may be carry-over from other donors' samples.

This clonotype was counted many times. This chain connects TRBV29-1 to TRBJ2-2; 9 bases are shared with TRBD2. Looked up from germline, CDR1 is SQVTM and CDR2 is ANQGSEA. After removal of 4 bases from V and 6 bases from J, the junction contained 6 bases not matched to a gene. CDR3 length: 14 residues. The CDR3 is CSVVAGAGSGELFF. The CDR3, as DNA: TGCAGCGTTGTAGCGGGAGCGGGGTCCGGGGAGCTGTTTTTT.

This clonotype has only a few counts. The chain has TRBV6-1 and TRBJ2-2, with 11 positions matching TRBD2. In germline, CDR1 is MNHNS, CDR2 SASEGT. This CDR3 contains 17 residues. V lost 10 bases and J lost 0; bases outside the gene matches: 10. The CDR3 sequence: CATPRGTSGANTGELFF. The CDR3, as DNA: TGTGCCACGCCACGGGGGACTAGCGGCGCGAACACCGGGGAGCTGTTTTTT.

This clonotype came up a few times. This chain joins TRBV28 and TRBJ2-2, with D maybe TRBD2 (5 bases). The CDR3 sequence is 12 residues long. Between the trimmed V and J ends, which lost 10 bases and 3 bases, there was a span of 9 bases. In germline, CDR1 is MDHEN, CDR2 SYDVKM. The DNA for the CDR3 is TGTGCCACAAAGGGAGACACCGGGGAGCTGTTTTTT. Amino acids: CATKGDTGELFF.

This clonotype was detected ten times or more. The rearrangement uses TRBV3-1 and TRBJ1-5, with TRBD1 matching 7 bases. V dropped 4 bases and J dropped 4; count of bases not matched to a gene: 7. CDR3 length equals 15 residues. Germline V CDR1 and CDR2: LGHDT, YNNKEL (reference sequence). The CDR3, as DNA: TGTGCCAGCAGCCGCCACCGGGACAGTAATCAGCCCCAGCATTTT. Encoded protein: CASSRHRDSNQPQHF. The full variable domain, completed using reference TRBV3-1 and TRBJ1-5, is DTAVSQTPKYLVTQMGNDKSIKCEQNLGHDTMYWYKQDSKKFLKIMFSYNNKELIINETVPNRFSPKSPDKAHLNLHINSLELGDSAVYFCASSRHRDSNQPQHFGDGTRLSIL.

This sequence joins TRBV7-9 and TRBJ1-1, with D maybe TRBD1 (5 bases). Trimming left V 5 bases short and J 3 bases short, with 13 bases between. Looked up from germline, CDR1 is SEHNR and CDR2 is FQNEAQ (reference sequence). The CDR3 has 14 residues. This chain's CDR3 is CASSVQGGYTEAFF. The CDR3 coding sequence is TGTGCCAGCAGCGTCCAGGGAGGTTACACTGAAGCTTTCTTT.

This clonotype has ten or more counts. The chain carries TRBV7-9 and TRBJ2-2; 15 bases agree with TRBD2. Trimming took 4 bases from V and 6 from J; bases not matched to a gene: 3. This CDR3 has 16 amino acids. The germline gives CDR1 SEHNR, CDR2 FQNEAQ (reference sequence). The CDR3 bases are TGTGCCAGCAGCTCGGGACTAGCGGGAGGCGCCGGGGAGCTGTTTTTT. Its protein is CASSSGLAGGAGELFF.

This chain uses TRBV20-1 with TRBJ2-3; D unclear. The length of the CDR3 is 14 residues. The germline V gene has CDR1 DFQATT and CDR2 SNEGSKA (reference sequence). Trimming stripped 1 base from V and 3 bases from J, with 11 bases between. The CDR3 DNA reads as TGCAGTGCTAGAGGCTCGTCCGAGACAGATACGCAGTATTTT. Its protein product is CSARGSSETDTQYF.

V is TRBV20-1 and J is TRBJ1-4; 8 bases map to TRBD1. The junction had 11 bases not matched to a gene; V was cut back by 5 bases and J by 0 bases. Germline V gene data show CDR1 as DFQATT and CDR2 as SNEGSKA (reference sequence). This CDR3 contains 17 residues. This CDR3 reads CSAQGAGGIATNEKLFF. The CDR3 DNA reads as TGCAGTGCTCAAGGGGCAGGGGGCATCGCAACTAATGAAAAACTGTTTTTT.

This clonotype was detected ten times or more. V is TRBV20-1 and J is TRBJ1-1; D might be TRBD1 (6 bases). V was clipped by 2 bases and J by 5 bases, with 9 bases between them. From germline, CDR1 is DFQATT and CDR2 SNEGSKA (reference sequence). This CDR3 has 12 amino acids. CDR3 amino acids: CSARLGGTEAFF. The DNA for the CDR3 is TGCAGTGCTAGACTAGGGGGAACTGAAGCTTTCTTT.

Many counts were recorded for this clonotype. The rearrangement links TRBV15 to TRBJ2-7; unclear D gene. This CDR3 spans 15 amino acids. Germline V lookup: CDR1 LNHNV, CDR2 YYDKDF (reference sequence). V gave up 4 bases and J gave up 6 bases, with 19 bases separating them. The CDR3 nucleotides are TGTGCCACCAGCACCGCCTACGGCCTAACGAGCGAGCAGTACTTC. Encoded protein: CATSTAYGLTSEQYF.

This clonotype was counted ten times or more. CDR3 residues: CASSLPKLSYNEQFF. Here the CDR3 DNA reads TGTGCCAGCAGCTTGCCCAAACTCTCCTACAATGAGCAGTTCTTC. The rearrangement uses TRBV5-4 and TRBJ2-1; no definite D call. The germline CDR1 and CDR2 sequences are SGHNT and YYREEE (reference sequence). This CDR3 comprises 15 residues. Deletions cut 1 base from V and 0 bases from J, with 8 bases between.

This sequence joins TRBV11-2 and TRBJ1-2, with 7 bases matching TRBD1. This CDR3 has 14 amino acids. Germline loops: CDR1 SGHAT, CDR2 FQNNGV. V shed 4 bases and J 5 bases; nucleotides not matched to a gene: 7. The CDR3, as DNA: TGTGCCAGCAGCTCCACAGGGGTGATATATGGCTACACCTTC. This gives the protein CASSSTGVIYGYTF.

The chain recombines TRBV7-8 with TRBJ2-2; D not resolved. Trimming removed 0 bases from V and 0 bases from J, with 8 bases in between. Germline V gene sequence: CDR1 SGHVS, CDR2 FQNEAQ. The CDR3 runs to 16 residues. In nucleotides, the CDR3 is TGTGCCAGCAGCTTAGCGCCTCCGCCGAACACCGGGGAGCTGTTTTTT. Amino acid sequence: CASSLAPPPNTGELFF. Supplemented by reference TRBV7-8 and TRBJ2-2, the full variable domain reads GAGVSQSPRYKVAKRGQDVALRCDPISGHVSLFWYQQALGQGPEFLTYFQNEAQLDKSGLPSDRFFAERPEGSVSTLKIQRTQQEDSAVYLCASSLAPPPNTGELFFGEGSRLTVL.

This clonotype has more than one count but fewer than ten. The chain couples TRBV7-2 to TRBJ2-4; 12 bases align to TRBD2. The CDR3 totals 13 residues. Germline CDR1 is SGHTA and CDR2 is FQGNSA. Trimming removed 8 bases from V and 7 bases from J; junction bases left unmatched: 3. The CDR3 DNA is TGTGCCAGCCGACTAGCGGGAGTTAACATTCAGTACTTC. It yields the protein CASRLAGVNIQYF.